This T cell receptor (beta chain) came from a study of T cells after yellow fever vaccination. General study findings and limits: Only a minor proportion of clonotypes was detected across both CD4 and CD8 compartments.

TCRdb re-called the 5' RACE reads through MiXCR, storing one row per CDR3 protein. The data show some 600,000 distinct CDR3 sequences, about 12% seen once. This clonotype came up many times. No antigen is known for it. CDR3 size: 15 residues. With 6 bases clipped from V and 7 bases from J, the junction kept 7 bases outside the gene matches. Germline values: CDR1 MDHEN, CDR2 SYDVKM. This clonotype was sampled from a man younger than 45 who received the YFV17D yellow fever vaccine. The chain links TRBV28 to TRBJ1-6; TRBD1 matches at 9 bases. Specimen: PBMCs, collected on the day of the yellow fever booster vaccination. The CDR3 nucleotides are TGTGCCAGCAGACCCGGGACAGGGCGAAATTCACCCCTCCACTTT. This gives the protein CASRPGTGRNSPLHF.